These 32 T cell receptor beta chains share one sample of origin, sequenced in a study of blood T cell repertoires in COVID-19. Using immunoSEQ multiplex PCR, the repertoire was profiled, and TCRdb retains in-frame clones only, with some absent. The sample has hundreds of thousands of clones, 70% to 90% seen once. Sequenced input: peripheral blood. These TCRs come from a woman in her thirties or forties who had recovered from COVID-19.

The rearrangement uses TRBV11-3 and TRBJ1-6; D not resolved. V lost 6 bases and J 8 bases, leaving 29 bases between the germline ends. The CDR3 is 19 amino acids. Germline V gene lookup returns CDR1 SGHNT and CDR2 YENEEA. The DNA for the CDR3 is TGTGCCAGCAGTTACTACCTCCCGGGCTCCGGACTAAGGGATTCACCCCTCCACTTT. Translation gives CASSYYLPGSGLRDSPLHF. Complete variable domain (other parts from reference TRBV11-3 and TRBJ1-6): EAGVVQSPRYKIIEKKQPVAFWCNPISGHNTLYWYLQNLGQGPELLIRYENEEAVDDSQLPKDRFSAERLKGVDSTLKIQPAELGDSAVYLCASSYYLPGSGLRDSPLHFGNGTRLTVT.

The chain combines TRBV5-1 with TRBJ2-1; 7 bases are a match to TRBD2. CDR1 is SGHRS and CDR2 is YFSETQ in the germline V gene. The CDR3 runs 16 residues. Unmatched junction bases numbered 9, after V lost 0 bases and J lost 6 bases. CDR3 sequence reads: CASSLDLAVPSNEQFF. For the CDR3, the DNA is TGCGCCAGCAGCTTGGATCTAGCGGTTCCCTCCAATGAGCAGTTCTTC. The full variable domain, in which reference TRBV5-1 and TRBJ2-1 provide the parts outside the CDR3, is KAGVTQTPRYLIKTRGQQVTLSCSPISGHRSVSWYQQTPGQGLQFLFEYFSETQRNKGNFPGRFSGRQFSNSRSEMNVSTLELGDSALYLCASSLDLAVPSNEQFFGPGTRLTVL.

The chain recombines TRBV6-5 with TRBJ2-7, with 8 bases aligning to TRBD1. CDR3 length: 15 amino acids. CDR1 is MNHEY and CDR2 is SVGAGI in the germline V gene. The J segment lost 4 bases and the V segment lost 4 bases, leaving 9 bases of the junction unmatched. CDR3 nucleotides: TGTGCCAGCAGTTCGCCCGGACAGGGTCAATACGAGCAGTACTTC. This sequence encodes CASSSPGQGQYEQYF.

This clone was seen only a few times. This chain connects TRBV14 to TRBJ1-6; TRBD1 aligns across 8 bases. Losses at the gene ends were 3 bases for V and 7 bases for J; bases not matched to a gene: 5. CDR3 size: 15 residues. Germline values: CDR1 SGHDN, CDR2 FVKESK. The CDR3 here is CASSQTGDSNSPLHF. CDR3 DNA sequence: TGTGCCAGCAGCCAGACAGGGGACTCGAATTCACCCCTCCACTTT. Full variable domain (remainder filled in from reference TRBV14 and TRBJ1-6): EAGVTQFPSHSVIEKGQTVTLRCDPISGHDNLYWYRRVMGKEIKFLLHFVKESKQDESGMPNNRFLAERTGGTYSTLKVQPAELEDSGVYFCASSQTGDSNSPLHFGNGTRLTVT.

The chain links TRBV9 to TRBJ1-2, with no clear D. The CDR3 is 13 residues long. V was shortened by 3 bases and J by 4 bases, with 10 bases between the two germline ends. Germline assignment: CDR1 SGDLS and CDR2 YYNGEE. The CDR3 reads CASSAELGYGYTF. Written as DNA, the CDR3 is TGTGCCAGCAGCGCGGAACTAGGCTATGGCTACACCTTC.

V is TRBV6-5 and J is TRBJ2-7; 7 positions agree with TRBD2. Germline V gene data show CDR1 as MNHEY and CDR2 as SVGAGI. The CDR3 is made up of 15 amino acids. Trimming at V came to 6 bases and at J to 1 base, leaving 9 bases not matched to a gene. CDR3: CASRTLAVGSYEQYF. Written as DNA, the CDR3 is TGTGCCAGCAGGACCCTAGCGGTTGGGTCCTACGAGCAGTACTTC.

The gene calls are TRBV25-1 and TRBJ2-5; D call uncertain. Germline V gene sequence: CDR1 MGHDK, CDR2 SYGVNS. The CDR3 has 12 residues. With 1 base removed from V and 3 bases from J, the gap between germline ends came to 3 bases. CDR3 region: CASSESEETQYF. The CDR3 nucleotides read TGTGCCAGCAGTGAATCGGAAGAGACCCAGTACTTC.

In this sample, this clone turned up many times. V is TRBV7-9 and J is TRBJ2-1, with 8 bases matching TRBD1. The CDR3 spans 15 residues. CDR1 SEHNR and CDR2 FQNEAQ come from the germline V gene (reference sequence). J was trimmed by 2 bases and V by 4 bases; bases with no gene match: 4. For the CDR3, the DNA is TGTGCCAGCAGCTCAGGACAGGGTCCCTACAATGAGCAGTTCTTC. It yields the protein CASSSGQGPYNEQFF.

V is TRBV19 and J is TRBJ2-3, with D hard to call. Trimming removed 5 bases at V and 10 bases at J, with 16 bases between. Germline V gene lookup returns CDR1 LNHDA and CDR2 SQIVND (reference sequence). This CDR3 comprises 13 residues. The CDR3, as DNA: TGTGCCAGTAGTGGTTTAATAGATCGGTCGCAGTATTTT. It specifies CASSGLIDRSQYF.

This clone showed up just a few times. The rearrangement joins TRBV29-1 to TRBJ2-7; 7 bases match TRBD1. Germline V gene data show CDR1 as SQVTM and CDR2 as ANQGSEA. V trimming: 6 bases; J trimming: 5 bases; junction bases outside the gene matches: 13. The CDR3 has 14 amino acids. CDR3 in amino acids: CSVGVTGIRNEQYF. In nucleotides, the CDR3 is TGCAGCGTAGGAGTGACAGGGATTCGTAACGAGCAGTACTTC.

This CDR3 is CASSRLRASGGAGETQYF. Written as DNA, the CDR3 is TGTGCCAGCAGCCGCCTCAGGGCTAGCGGGGGGGCCGGGGAGACCCAGTACTTC. V is TRBV6-2 or TRBV6-3 and J is TRBJ2-5; 12 nucleotides match TRBD2. After removal of 6 bases from V and 5 bases from J, the junction contained 16 bases not matched to a gene. CDR3 length: 18 residues. Germline V lookup: CDR1 MNHEY, CDR2 SVGEGT.

The genes are TRBV19 and TRBJ1-2; a weak D match, TRBD1 (5 bases). Germline CDR1 is LNHDA and CDR2 is SQIVND (reference sequence). The germline V and J ends were trimmed by 0 bases and 3 bases, with 17 bases remaining between them. The CDR3 is made up of 17 amino acids. DNA for the CDR3: TGTGCCAGTAGTATAGACCATCGGCAGGGAATATACTATGGCTACACCTTC. It encodes CASSIDHRQGIYYGYTF.

Only one count was recorded for this clone. The chain links TRBV28 to TRBJ1-3; perhaps TRBD1 as D (5 bases). In germline, CDR1 is MDHEN, CDR2 SYDVKM. Trimming took 4 bases from V and 2 from J, leaving 12 bases between them. The CDR3 sequence is 15 residues long. CDR3 region: CASSSPGDTGNTIYF. The CDR3 region has the DNA TGTGCCAGCAGTTCCCCGGGGGATACTGGAAACACCATATATTTT.

The chain couples TRBV6-2 or TRBV6-3 to TRBJ1-1; 8 bases map to TRBD1. The germline gives CDR1 MNHEY, CDR2 SVGEGT. The V gene end was trimmed by 5 bases and the J gene end by 6 bases; junction bases not matched to a gene: 5. This CDR3 is 13 amino acids long. CDR3 nucleotides: TGTGCCAGCAGTCACAACAGGGGGGCTGAAGCTTTCTTT. The encoded protein is CASSHNRGAEAFF.

This chain joins TRBV27 and TRBJ2-7, with TRBD2 as a possible D gene (5 bases). Trimming removed 6 bases from V and 4 bases from J, with 7 bases in between. Germline CDR1 is MNHEY and CDR2 is SMNVEV (reference sequence). This CDR3 has 11 amino acids. CDR3 region: CASSRGYEQYF. DNA for the CDR3: TGTGCCAGCAGCCGCGGGTACGAGCAGTACTTC.

The gene calls are TRBV28 and TRBJ2-5; no definite D call. V was trimmed by 3 bases and J by 6 bases, leaving 5 bases between them. The CDR3 is made up of 11 amino acids. Germline-derived CDR1 and CDR2 are MDHEN and SYDVKM. The CDR3 DNA follows: TGTGCCAGCAGTTTCCTTCAGACCCAGTACTTC. This encodes CASSFLQTQYF.

J is TRBJ2-7 and V is TRBV7-2; D is possibly TRBD2 (5 bases). V was shortened by 4 bases and J by 1 base, with 17 bases between the two germline ends. Looked up from germline, CDR1 is SGHTA and CDR2 is FQGNSA. The CDR3 length is 16 residues. CDR3 coding DNA: TGTGCCAGCAGCTATCAGCCGGCGGGCAGTTCCTACGAGCAGTACTTC. As protein: CASSYQPAGSSYEQYF.

The chain combines TRBV27 with TRBJ2-1; 8 bases line up with TRBD2. J lost 7 bases, V lost 4 bases, and 12 bases had no gene match. The CDR3 covers 16 residues. The germline V gene encodes CDR1 MNHEY and CDR2 SMNVEV (reference sequence). CDR3 DNA: TGTGCCAGCAGTTACAGCGGGAGCGCCGGGAGGAATGAGCAGTTCTTC. Encoded protein: CASSYSGSAGRNEQFF.

This chain links TRBV19 with TRBJ1-5, with 7 positions matching TRBD1. Germline V lookup: CDR1 LNHDA, CDR2 SQIVND (reference sequence). This CDR3 has 17 residues. V dropped 5 bases and J dropped 1; count of bases not matched to a gene: 11. The CDR3 spells CASSLYWTGYSNQPQHF. The CDR3 DNA sequence: TGTGCCAGTAGTCTCTATTGGACAGGCTACAGCAATCAGCCCCAGCATTTT.

This sequence joins TRBV5-1 and TRBJ2-3; D gene unclear. Germline V gives CDR1 SGHRS, CDR2 YFSETQ. Trimming pared 0 bases from V and 2 bases from J, leaving 7 bases between. CDR3 length: 14 amino acids. The CDR3 bases are TGCGCCAGCAGCTTGGTTGCGGTCACAGATACGCAGTATTTT. Protein product: CASSLVAVTDTQYF. The variable domain in full, completed from reference TRBV5-1 and TRBJ2-3, reads KAGVTQTPRYLIKTRGQQVTLSCSPISGHRSVSWYQQTPGQGLQFLFEYFSETQRNKGNFPGRFSGRQFSNSRSEMNVSTLELGDSALYLCASSLVAVTDTQYFGPGTRLTVL.

The V and J genes are TRBV29-1 and TRBJ2-7, with TRBD1 matching over 7 bases. Germline loops: CDR1 SQVTM, CDR2 ANQGSEA. V shed 6 bases, J shed 2 bases, and the junction held 10 bases outside the gene matches. The CDR3 length is 14 residues. In DNA, the CDR3 is TGCAGCGTCCTTGCCCCTGACAGGGCCTACGAGCAGTACTTC. It yields the protein CSVLAPDRAYEQYF.

A single count supports this clone. The chain couples TRBV5-5 to TRBJ1-1; weak D call: TRBD1 (5 bases). The CDR3 has 14 residues. Germline V gene lookup returns CDR1 SGHKS and CDR2 YYEKEE (reference sequence). V was shortened by 7 bases and J by 1 base, with 14 bases between the two germline ends. The CDR3, as DNA: TGTGCCAGCTTCAGGGTCCCTCCGAACACTGAAGCTTTCTTT. Its protein product is CASFRVPPNTEAFF.

The rearrangement joins TRBV4-1 to TRBJ1-2; 9 bases are shared with TRBD1. J gave up 0 bases and V 3 bases, and 5 bases lay outside the gene matches. CDR3 length equals 16 residues. The germline V gene encodes CDR1 MGHRA and CDR2 YSYEKL. The chain's CDR3 is CASSQRQGEANYGYTF. CDR3 DNA: TGCGCCAGCAGCCAGAGACAGGGGGAAGCTAACTATGGCTACACCTTC.

The CDR3 is CASSLSDRWSQPQHF. As DNA, the CDR3 is TGTGCCAGCAGCTTGTCGGACAGATGGAGTCAGCCCCAGCATTTT. V and J are TRBV7-9 and TRBJ1-5; tentatively, D is TRBD1 (6 bases). This CDR3 has 15 residues. Germline V gives CDR1 SEHNR, CDR2 FQNEAQ (reference sequence). V lost 3 bases and J 6 bases, leaving 15 bases between the germline ends.

The V call is TRBV29-1, the J call TRBJ2-5; a possible D gene is TRBD1 (6 bases). This CDR3 is 13 amino acids long. The V and J ends lost 4 bases and 4 bases respectively, with 13 bases between them. Germline V lookup: CDR1 SQVTM, CDR2 ANQGSEA. In nucleotides, the CDR3 is TGCAGCGTTGTTGTCCTAGGGGGAGAGACCCAGTACTTC. It is translated as CSVVVLGGETQYF.

The chain links TRBV10-1 to TRBJ2-5; 7 bases map to TRBD1. CDR3 size: 13 residues. Per the germline V gene, CDR1 is WNHNN and CDR2 is SYGVQD (reference sequence). Trimming took 8 bases from V and 5 from J; bases not matched to a gene: 8. The CDR3 sequence is CASEDPRGETQYF. In DNA, the CDR3 is TGCGCCAGCGAAGACCCCAGGGGGGAGACCCAGTACTTC.

In its sample, this clone was seen once. This chain connects TRBV18 to TRBJ2-2, with 10 bases that match TRBD2. Germline CDR1 reads KGHSH; CDR2 reads LQKENI. The CDR3 has 18 residues. With 3 bases clipped from V and 2 bases from J, the junction kept 9 bases outside the gene matches. The CDR3, as DNA: TGTGCCAGCTCACCTTTACTAGCGGGACGATCTAACACCGGGGAGCTGTTTTTT. It yields the protein CASSPLLAGRSNTGELFF. The variable domain in full, completed from reference TRBV18 and TRBJ2-2, reads NAGVMQNPRHLVRRRGQEARLRCSPMKGHSHVYWYRQLPEEGLKFMVYLQKENIIDESGMPKERFSAEFPKEGPSILRIQQVVRGDSAAYFCASSPLLAGRSNTGELFFGEGSRLTVL.

The CDR3 loop reads CASRRQTVTYEQYF. CDR3 bases: TGTGCCAGCAGGCGCCAGACAGTTACCTACGAGCAGTACTTC. The chain is built from TRBV2 and TRBJ2-7, with TRBD1 as a possible D gene (5 bases). Per germline, CDR1 SNHLY and CDR2 FYNNEI. The CDR3 consists of 14 residues. The V end was cut by 6 bases, the J end by 2 bases, with 14 bases between.

This CDR3 reads CSASQAGVPTNEKLFF. The CDR3, as DNA: TGCAGTGCTAGTCAGGCAGGGGTTCCGACTAATGAAAAACTGTTTTTT. The rearrangement uses TRBV20-1 and TRBJ1-4; possibly TRBD1 for D (6 bases). Trimming pared 3 bases from V and 2 bases from J, leaving 16 bases between. The CDR3 has 16 residues. CDR1 is DFQATT and CDR2 is SNEGSKA in the germline V gene (reference sequence).

The genes are TRBV4-3 and TRBJ2-3, with 9 bases that match TRBD2. Germline V CDR1 and CDR2: LGHNA, YSLEER. Germline trimming cut 4 bases from V and 9 bases from J; bases unmatched to any gene: 17. The CDR3 loop spans 17 amino acids. CDR3 DNA: TGCGCCAGCAGCCGGGCGATCGTAGGCGGGGGGGCCGACACGCAGTATTTT. This translates into CASSRAIVGGGADTQYF.

The CDR3 here is CASSVYPDRYTDTQYF. The CDR3 nucleotides are TGTGCCAGCAGCGTATACCCCGACAGGTACACAGATACGCAGTATTTT. The chain carries TRBV9 and TRBJ2-3; perhaps TRBD1 as D (6 bases). Deletions cut 1 base from V and 2 bases from J, with 14 bases between. The CDR3 sequence is 16 residues long. Germline V gene data show CDR1 as SGDLS and CDR2 as YYNGEE.

This chain uses TRBV7-2 with TRBJ1-6; D gene uncertain. The CDR3 is 14 amino acids. CDR1 is SGHTA and CDR2 is FQGNSA in the germline V gene. The V end lost 1 base, the J end lost 13 bases, and 14 bases lay between the germline ends. The CDR3 DNA follows: TGTGCCAGCAGCTTAGATGGCGGTGTATCTCCCCTCCACTTT. Translating gives CASSLDGGVSPLHF.